This entry lists 21 T cell receptor beta chains sequenced from one sample in a study of Graves' ophthalmopathy and Graves' hyperthyroidism. Amplified material comprised TCR beta CDR3 regions derived from RNA transcripts. The library came from an HTBI-primed first-round RT-PCR and a second-round multiplex PCR. TCRdb recomputed calls from the multiplex PCR reads with MiXCR, one row per CDR3 protein. Of 350,000 to 450,000 distinct CDR3 sequences listed, 20% to 25% were seen once; the top ten hold 2.5% to 3.5%. Source material: peripheral blood. These TCRs come from a woman aged 18-29 years with stable Graves' hyperthyroidism.

This clonotype turned up a few times. The chain is built from TRBV11-2 and TRBJ1-6; TRBD1 agrees at 10 bases. V trimming: 0 bases; J trimming: 10 bases; junction bases outside the gene matches: 6. The CDR3 is 16 amino acids. Germline CDR1 is SGHAT and CDR2 is FQNNGV. CDR3 loop: CASSLDPTGGWSPLHF. CDR3 coding DNA: TGTGCCAGCAGCTTAGACCCGACAGGGGGCTGGTCACCCCTCCACTTT.

This clonotype occurred many times. The V call is TRBV20-1, the J call TRBJ1-1, with D possibly matching TRBD1 (5 bases). The CDR3 is 16 amino acids. Germline V gene data show CDR1 as DFQATT and CDR2 as SNEGSKA (reference sequence). The V and J ends lost 3 bases and 2 bases respectively, with 19 bases between them. CDR3 region: CSASRQGLNFNTEAFF. The CDR3 DNA sequence: TGCAGTGCTAGTCGCCAGGGTCTCAACTTTAACACTGAAGCTTTCTTT.

This clonotype was recorded at least ten times. The chain couples TRBV19 to TRBJ1-5; D remains unclear. Germline V CDR1 and CDR2: LNHDA, SQIVND (reference sequence). Between the trimmed V and J ends, which lost 6 bases and 1 base, there was a span of 4 bases. There are 12 residues in the CDR3. CDR3 sequence: CASRISNQPQHF. The DNA for the CDR3 is TGTGCCAGTAGGATAAGCAATCAGCCCCAGCATTTT.

This clonotype was observed a few times. The chain links TRBV4-3 to TRBJ1-2; TRBD1 aligns across 7 bases. This CDR3 contains 14 residues. Trimming removed 6 bases from V and 6 bases from J; junction bases left unmatched: 10. Germline V lookup: CDR1 LGHNA, CDR2 YSLEER. CDR3 region: CASRHRDRDDGYTF. The CDR3 nucleotides are TGCGCCAGCAGACACCGGGACAGAGACGATGGCTACACCTTC.

At least ten counts were recorded for this clonotype. Because it lacks the conserved phenylalanine or tryptophan at the end, this CDR3 is likely a read error. The chain uses TRBV27 and TRBJ2-7; 9 nucleotides agree with TRBD2. This CDR3 has 15 amino acids. CDR1 is MNHEY, CDR2 SMNVEV, per germline (reference sequence). V gave up 3 bases and J gave up 2 bases; unmatched junction bases: 5. The CDR3 bases are TGTGCCAGCAGTTTTTCTAGCGGGGACGCCTACGAGCAGTACCTC. It is translated as CASSFSSGDAYEQYL.

This clonotype was observed many times. The chain recombines TRBV7-8 with TRBJ2-7, with TRBD1 identical over 7 bases. Losses at the gene ends were 5 bases for V and 0 bases for J; bases not matched to a gene: 4. Germline V gives CDR1 SGHVS, CDR2 FQNEAQ. The CDR3 length is 14 residues. Written as DNA, the CDR3 is TGTGCCAGCAGCCTCGGGACAGCCTCCTACGAGCAGTACTTC. Its protein is CASSLGTASYEQYF.

The chain carries TRBV25-1 and TRBJ1-6; D is ambiguous. CDR1 is MGHDK, CDR2 SYGVNS, per germline. Trimming took off 8 bases at V and 4 bases at J, with 12 bases between the two ends. The CDR3 length is 14 residues. As DNA, the CDR3 is TGTGCCAGCTCGGGTTTACAGTATAATTCACCCCTCCACTTT. The encoded protein is CASSGLQYNSPLHF. The full variable domain, in which reference TRBV25-1 and TRBJ1-6 provide the parts outside the CDR3, is EADIYQTPRYLVIGTGKKITLECSQTMGHDKMYWYQQDPGMELHLIHYSYGVNSTEKGDLSSESTVSRIRTEHFPLTLESARPSHTSQYLCASSGLQYNSPLHFGNGTRLTVT.

The rearrangement uses TRBV11-1 and TRBJ2-5; 13 bases are a match to TRBD2. This CDR3 has 17 amino acids. The J segment lost 2 bases and the V segment lost 5 bases, leaving 8 bases of the junction unmatched. Per germline, CDR1 SGHAT and CDR2 FQDESV (reference sequence). In DNA, the CDR3 is TGTGCCAGCAGCCCCTCAGGACTAGCGGGAGTACAAGAGACCCAGTACTTC. Protein sequence: CASSPSGLAGVQETQYF.

CDR3 DNA sequence: TGTGCCAGCAATCTCGGGACCCCGTTGGAGACCCAGTACTTC. This translates into CASNLGTPLETQYF. The rearrangement joins TRBV2 to TRBJ2-5; D may be TRBD1 or TRBD2 (5 bases each). Germline V gives CDR1 SNHLY, CDR2 FYNNEI. This CDR3 contains 14 residues. V was trimmed by 7 bases and J by 5 bases, leaving 17 bases between them. Full variable domain (remainder filled in from reference TRBV2 and TRBJ2-5): EPEVTQTPSHQVTQMGQEVILRCVPISNHLYFYWYRQILGQKVEFLVSFYNNEISEKSEIFDDQFSVERPDGSNFTLKIRSTKLEDSAMYFCASNLGTPLETQYFGPGTRLLVL.

The chain recombines TRBV20-1 with TRBJ1-5, with D tentatively TRBD1 (6 bases). Germline V gene sequence: CDR1 DFQATT, CDR2 SNEGSKA (reference sequence). Trimming left V 5 bases short and J 6 bases short, with 14 bases between. This CDR3 comprises 13 residues. The DNA for the CDR3 is TGCAGTGCTGAACAGGGTGTCAGTCAGCCCCAGCATTTT. Its protein product is CSAEQGVSQPQHF.

Ten or more counts support this clonotype. V gene TRBV6-1 combines with J gene TRBJ1-5; D is unresolved. The CDR3 is 15 residues long. Germline assignment: CDR1 MNHNS and CDR2 SASEGT. Trimming pared 1 base from V and 0 bases from J, leaving 7 bases between. This chain's CDR3 is CASSEGALSNQPQHF. The CDR3 DNA is TGTGCCAGCAGTGAAGGGGCACTTAGCAATCAGCCCCAGCATTTT.

Many counts were recorded for this clonotype. This chain uses TRBV24-1 with TRBJ2-2; D is perhaps TRBD2 (6 bases). Trimming shortened V by 9 bases and J by 4 bases, and 11 bases separated the two germline ends. The CDR3 spans 13 residues. Germline CDR1 reads KGHDR; CDR2 reads SFDVKD. CDR3 coding DNA: TGTGCCACCGGAAGGAGGGGCACCGGGGAGCTGTTTTTT. It codes for CATGRRGTGELFF.

A remark on this clonotype: With a much larger clone just one base away, this may be a read error. The V gene is TRBV10-3, the J gene TRBJ1-5; unclear D gene. Germline CDR1 reads ENHRY; CDR2 reads SYGVKD. The CDR3 has 13 residues. In nucleotides, the CDR3 is TGTGCCATCAGTGATAATAGGAATCAGCCCCAGCGTTTT. Translation: CAISDNRNQPQRF.

This clonotype was found many times. This chain connects TRBV12-3 or TRBV12-4 to TRBJ1-5; no firm D call. V was clipped by 2 bases and J by 8 bases, with 10 bases between them. This CDR3 spans 13 amino acids. In DNA form, the CDR3 reads TGTGCCAGCAGTTTAAACATCGGGAAGCCCCAGCATTTT. Amino acids: CASSLNIGKPQHF.

There are many counts of this clonotype. The V call is TRBV11-2, the J call TRBJ2-7; D gene ambiguous. Germline V gene sequence: CDR1 SGHAT, CDR2 FQNNGV. The V end lost 7 bases, the J end lost 4 bases, and 17 bases lay between the germline ends. The CDR3 is made up of 14 amino acids. CDR3 loop: CASNHDPLRYEQYF. CDR3 nucleotide sequence: TGTGCCAGCAATCACGACCCTCTCCGTTACGAGCAGTACTTC.

The sample holds a few counts of this clonotype. The chain has TRBV27 and TRBJ1-2; D gene uncertain. The length of the CDR3 is 14 residues. CDR1 and CDR2 (germline): MNHEY, SMNVEV (reference sequence). V was shortened by 3 bases and J by 2 bases, with 10 bases between the two germline ends. The CDR3 bases are TGTGCCAGCAGTTTCAGACTTACAAACTATGGCTACACCTTC. Translation: CASSFRLTNYGYTF.

Ten or more counts support this clonotype. This chain links TRBV7-2 with TRBJ2-4, with 8 bases matching TRBD2. V lost 2 bases, J lost 0 bases, and 12 bases stayed unmatched. Per the germline V gene, CDR1 is SGHTA and CDR2 is FQGNSA. The CDR3 contains 19 residues. The CDR3 DNA is TGTGCCAGCAGCTTATATGGGCTAGCGGGCCCCTTAGCCAAAAACATTCAGTACTTC. It encodes CASSLYGLAGPLAKNIQYF.

In its sample, this clonotype was seen many times. The CDR3 DNA is TGTGCCTGGAGTGACCGGGTCCGGGGGAATTACGAGCAGTACTTC. Translating it yields CAWSDRVRGNYEQYF. The rearrangement links TRBV30 to TRBJ2-7; D is perhaps TRBD2 (6 bases). This CDR3 has 15 residues. V dropped 1 base and J dropped 4 bases, with 17 bases sitting between them. CDR1 GTSNPN and CDR2 SVGIG come from the germline V gene (reference sequence).

The chain employs TRBV10-3 and TRBJ1-2, with D possibly being TRBD1 (6 bases). Germline V gene lookup returns CDR1 ENHRY and CDR2 SYGVKD. The CDR3 runs 15 residues. The V and J ends lost 3 bases and 4 bases respectively, with 15 bases between them. The CDR3 is CAISERVKGGYGYTF. CDR3 DNA sequence: TGTGCCATCAGTGAACGGGTCAAAGGGGGCTATGGCTACACCTTC.

This clonotype was counted many times. The chain joins TRBV11-2 to TRBJ2-2; no clear D gene. V was trimmed by 8 bases and J by 0 bases, leaving 10 bases between them. The V gene's germline CDR1 is SGHAT and CDR2 FQNNGV. This CDR3 region has 14 residues. In DNA, the CDR3 is TGTGCCAGCCGGCGTGGAGCGAACACCGGGGAGCTGTTTTTT. It encodes CASRRGANTGELFF.

This clonotype occurred many times. CDR3 protein: CASSLTARGRPNTGELFF. The CDR3 coding sequence is TGTGCCAGCAGCTTAACGGCCAGGGGGCGGCCTAACACCGGGGAGCTGTTTTTT. J is TRBJ2-2 and V is TRBV7-3, with 8 bases fitting TRBD1. V gave up 0 bases and J gave up 2 bases; unmatched junction bases: 8. In germline, CDR1 is SGHTA, CDR2 FQGTGA. The CDR3 runs 18 residues.